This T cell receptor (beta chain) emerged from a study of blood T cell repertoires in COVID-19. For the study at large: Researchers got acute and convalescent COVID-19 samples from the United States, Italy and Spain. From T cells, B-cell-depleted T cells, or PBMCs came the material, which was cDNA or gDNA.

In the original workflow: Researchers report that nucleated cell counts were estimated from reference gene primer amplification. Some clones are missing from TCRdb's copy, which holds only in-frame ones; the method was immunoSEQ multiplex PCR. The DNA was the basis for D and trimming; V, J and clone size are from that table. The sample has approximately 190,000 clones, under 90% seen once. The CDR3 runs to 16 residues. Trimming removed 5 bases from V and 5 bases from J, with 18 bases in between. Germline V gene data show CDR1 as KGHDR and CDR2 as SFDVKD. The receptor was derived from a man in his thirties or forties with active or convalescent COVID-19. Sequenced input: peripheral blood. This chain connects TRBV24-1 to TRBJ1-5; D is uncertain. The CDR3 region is CATSGSEGGGHQPQHF. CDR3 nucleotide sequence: TGTGCCACCAGTGGCTCGGAGGGAGGTGGACATCAGCCCCAGCATTTT.